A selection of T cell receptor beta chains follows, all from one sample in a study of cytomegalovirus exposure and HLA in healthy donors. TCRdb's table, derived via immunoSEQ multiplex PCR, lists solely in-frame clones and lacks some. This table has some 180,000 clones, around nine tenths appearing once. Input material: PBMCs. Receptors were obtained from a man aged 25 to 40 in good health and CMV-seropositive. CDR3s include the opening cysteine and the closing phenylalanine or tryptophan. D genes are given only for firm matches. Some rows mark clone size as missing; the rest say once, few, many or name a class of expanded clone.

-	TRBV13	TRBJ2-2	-	TGTGCCAGCACCCTTGGGCTGGGGACCGGGGAGCTGTTTTTT	CASTLGLGTGELFF
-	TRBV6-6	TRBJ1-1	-	TGTGCCAGCAGTTACTCCAACACTGAAGCTTTCTTT	CASSYSNTEAFF
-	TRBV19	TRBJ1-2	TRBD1	TGTGCCAGTAGTAGGGACAGAGACTATGGCTACACCTTC	CASSRDRDYGYTF
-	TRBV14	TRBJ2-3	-	TGTGCCAGCAGCCGGGGGCCCACAGATACGCAGTATTTT	CASSRGPTDTQYF
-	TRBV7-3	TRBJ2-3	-	TGTGCCAGCAGCTTAACGGGCGATACGCAGTATTTT	CASSLTGDTQYF
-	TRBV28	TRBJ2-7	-	TGTGCCAGCAGTTTACCGGATCCCTACGAGCAGTACTTC	CASSLPDPYEQYF
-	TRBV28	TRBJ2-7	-	TGTGCCAGCAGTGGGACCCGGGACTCACTCTCCTACGAGCAGTACTTC	CASSGTRDSLSYEQYF
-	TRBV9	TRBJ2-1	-	TGTGCCAGCAGCGTAGGTGGGACCTACAATGAGCAGTTCTTC	CASSVGGTYNEQFF
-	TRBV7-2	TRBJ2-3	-	TGTGCCAGCAGCTTAGAACCCCCGTCTTTAGGGTTGAATACGCAGTATTTT	CASSLEPPSLGLNTQYF
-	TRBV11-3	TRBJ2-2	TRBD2	TGTGCCAGCAGCTTATACACCCCCAGCGGGACGTTAACACCGCCGGAGCTGTTTTTT	CASSLYTPSGTLTPPELFF
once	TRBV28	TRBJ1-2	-	TGTGCCAGCAGTCCCCCGGACCGAGGAGCTGGCTACACCTTC	CASSPPDRGAGYTF